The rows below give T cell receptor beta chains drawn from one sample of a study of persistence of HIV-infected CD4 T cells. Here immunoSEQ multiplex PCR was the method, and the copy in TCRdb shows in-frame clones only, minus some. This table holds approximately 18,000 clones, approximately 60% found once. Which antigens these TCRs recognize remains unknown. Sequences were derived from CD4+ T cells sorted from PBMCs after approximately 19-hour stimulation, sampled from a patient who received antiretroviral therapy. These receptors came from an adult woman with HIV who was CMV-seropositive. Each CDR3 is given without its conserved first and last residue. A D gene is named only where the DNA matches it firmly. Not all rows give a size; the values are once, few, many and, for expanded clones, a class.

CDR3: ASSDPRRGDTEAF; D: NA; J: TRBJ1-1; V: TRBV7-8; size: NA
CDR3: ASSEQIQGGSYNEQF; D: NA; J: TRBJ2-1; V: TRBV6-1; size: NA
CDR3: ASSQEPPGFAGSKNIQY; D: NA; J: TRBJ2-4; V: TRBV3-1/TRBV3-2; size: once
CDR3: ASSLVVTSGVSNQPQH; D: NA; J: TRBJ1-5; V: TRBV7-8; size: NA
CDR3: ASSGQSEAF; D: NA; J: TRBJ1-1; V: TRBV19; size: once
CDR3: ASSYSSGGYGYT; D: NA; J: TRBJ1-2; V: TRBV6-5; size: NA
CDR3: ASRGQGMGYT; D: NA; J: TRBJ1-2; V: TRBV6-4; size: NA
CDR3: ASSEPAGTGSGELF; D: TRBD1; J: TRBJ2-2; V: TRBV6-1; size: NA
CDR3: ASSPPPGTEAF; D: NA; J: TRBJ1-1; V: TRBV18; size: few
CDR3: ASSRDSQDNSPLH; D: TRBD1; J: TRBJ1-6; V: TRBV6-5; size: NA
CDR3: ASSLAREQY; D: NA; J: TRBJ2-7; V: TRBV12-3/TRBV12-4; size: NA
CDR3: SVFGGGYT; D: NA; J: TRBJ1-2; V: TRBV29-1; size: NA
CDR3: SVGSQASGTDTGELF; D: TRBD2; J: TRBJ2-2; V: TRBV29-1; size: medium-sized
CDR3: ASSREGGAFGYT; D: NA; J: TRBJ1-2; V: TRBV28; size: NA
CDR3: ASSPFGLSNSPLH; D: NA; J: TRBJ1-6; V: TRBV5-1; size: NA
CDR3: ASSVTTVNTGELF; D: NA; J: TRBJ2-2; V: TRBV9; size: NA
CDR3: ASRALGERNSPLH; D: NA; J: TRBJ1-6; V: TRBV7-9; size: few
CDR3: ASSDGSSYNSPLH; D: NA; J: TRBJ1-6; V: TRBV6-1; size: NA
CDR3: ASLRDRTNYGYT; D: TRBD1; J: TRBJ1-2; V: TRBV2; size: NA
CDR3: ASSEGGADGYT; D: NA; J: TRBJ1-2; V: TRBV5-1; size: few
CDR3: AISEGGAGYT; D: NA; J: TRBJ1-2; V: TRBV10-3; size: NA
CDR3: AWSMGDRVSDEQY; D: TRBD1; J: TRBJ2-7; V: TRBV30; size: few
CDR3: ASSLGTGPQETQY; D: TRBD1; J: TRBJ2-5; V: TRBV19; size: NA
CDR3: ASSTDSNYEKLF; D: NA; J: TRBJ1-4; V: TRBV5-1; size: NA
CDR3: ASSAAGFFGYT; D: NA; J: TRBJ1-2; V: TRBV27; size: NA
CDR3: ASSLRVENTEAF; D: NA; J: TRBJ1-1; V: TRBV5-1; size: NA
CDR3: ASSPGTEGTEAF; D: NA; J: TRBJ1-1; V: TRBV5-1; size: NA
CDR3: ASHFLGAVNTEAF; D: NA; J: TRBJ1-1; V: TRBV27; size: NA
CDR3: ASKRGDRDSPLH; D: NA; J: TRBJ1-6; V: TRBV3-1/TRBV3-2; size: NA
CDR3: ASSLVQQGAGEQF; D: TRBD1; J: TRBJ2-1; V: TRBV5-1; size: NA
CDR3: ASRFDLRSGANVLT; D: NA; J: TRBJ2-6; V: TRBV5-1; size: NA
CDR3: AWSVGLPGEKLF; D: NA; J: TRBJ1-4; V: TRBV30; size: once
CDR3: SVEPSGSHEQY; D: NA; J: TRBJ2-7; V: TRBV29-1; size: NA